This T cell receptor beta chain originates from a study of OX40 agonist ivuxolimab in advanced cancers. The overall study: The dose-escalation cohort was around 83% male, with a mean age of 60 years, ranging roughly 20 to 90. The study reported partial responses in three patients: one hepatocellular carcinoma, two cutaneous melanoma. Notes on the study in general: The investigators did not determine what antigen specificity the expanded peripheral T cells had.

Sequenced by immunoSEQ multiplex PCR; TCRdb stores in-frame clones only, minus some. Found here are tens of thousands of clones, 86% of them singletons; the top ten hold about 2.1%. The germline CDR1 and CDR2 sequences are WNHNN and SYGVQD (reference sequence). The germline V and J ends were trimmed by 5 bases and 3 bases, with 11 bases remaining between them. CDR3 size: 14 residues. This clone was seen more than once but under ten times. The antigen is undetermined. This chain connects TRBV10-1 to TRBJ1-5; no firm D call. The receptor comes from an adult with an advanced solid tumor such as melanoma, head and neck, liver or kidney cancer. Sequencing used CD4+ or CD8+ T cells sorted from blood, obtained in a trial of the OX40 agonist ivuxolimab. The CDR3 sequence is CASSPGRVNQPQHF. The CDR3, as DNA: TGCGCCAGCAGTCCTGGACGGGTCAATCAGCCCCAGCATTTT.